Shown below are 27 T cell receptor beta chains from a single sample sequenced in a study of blood T cell repertoires in COVID-19. Generated by immunoSEQ multiplex PCR, the TCRdb table keeps only in-frame clones and is missing some. The profile shows fewer than 75,000 clones, about 88% of them singletons. Sequenced: peripheral blood. These receptors came from a human donor in a cohort sampled during active COVID-19.

The rearrangement links TRBV4-2 to TRBJ2-6; D is possibly TRBD2 (6 bases). CDR3 length: 19 residues. Germline V lookup: CDR1 LGHNA, CDR2 YNFKEQ. The V gene lost 0 bases and the J gene lost 0 bases, with 15 bases spanning the gap. The CDR3 DNA sequence: TGTGCCAGCAGCCAAGACCTGGGGACTGCTAACTCTGGGGCCAACGTCCTGACTTTC. Protein: CASSQDLGTANSGANVLTF.

The chain carries TRBV7-2 and TRBJ2-7; a weak D match, TRBD1 (6 bases). Germline lookup yields CDR1 SGHTA and CDR2 FQGNSA. The ends were cut back, 3 bases at V and 2 bases at J, with 8 bases in the middle. This CDR3 has 13 residues. In nucleotides, the CDR3 is TGTGCCAGCAGCTTCCAGGGGACCTACGAGCAGTACTTC. It yields the protein CASSFQGTYEQYF.

This chain connects TRBV5-1 to TRBJ2-5; TRBD1 aligns across 7 bases. This CDR3 comprises 14 residues. CDR1 and CDR2 (germline): SGHRS, YFSETQ. The trim removed 4 bases at V and 3 bases at J, leaving 6 bases unmatched. The CDR3 DNA reads as TGCGCCAGCAGCCGGGACACAGGGGAAGAGACCCAGTACTTC. It specifies CASSRDTGEETQYF.

This clone was counted once. The chain combines TRBV4-1 with TRBJ2-1; 8 bases line up with TRBD2. Trimming at V came to 4 bases and at J to 5 bases, leaving 13 bases not matched to a gene. Germline V gene lookup returns CDR1 MGHRA and CDR2 YSYEKL. The CDR3 totals 17 residues. The CDR3 DNA follows: TGCGCCAGCAGCCCCAGTGGGACTAGAGTTTCCGACAATGAGCAGTTCTTC. As protein: CASSPSGTRVSDNEQFF.

The rearrangement joins TRBV7-9 to TRBJ1-3; D is undetermined. The CDR3 has 14 amino acids. Germline-derived CDR1 and CDR2 are SEHNR and FQNEAQ (reference sequence). Trimming left V 4 bases short and J 0 bases short, with 7 bases between. CDR3 amino acids: CASSSRRSGNTIYF. CDR3 sequence (DNA): TGTGCCAGCAGCTCCAGGCGCTCTGGAAACACCATATATTTT.

The chain joins TRBV28 to TRBJ2-3, with 10 bases aligning to TRBD2. The CDR3 covers 17 residues. With V trimmed by 2 bases and J by 2 bases, 7 bases remained unmatched. Germline V lookup: CDR1 MDHEN, CDR2 SYDVKM. CDR3 sequence reads: CASSLRSSGSFTDTQYF. CDR3 DNA: TGTGCCAGCAGTTTAAGGTCTAGCGGGAGCTTCACAGATACGCAGTATTTT. The full variable domain, its missing parts supplied by reference TRBV28 and TRBJ2-3, is DVKVTQSSRYLVKRTGEKVFLECVQDMDHENMFWYRQDPGLGLRLIYFSYDVKMKEKGDIPEGYSVSREKKERFSLILESASTNQTSMYLCASSLRSSGSFTDTQYFGPGTRLTVL.

This clone was picked up one time. The chain employs TRBV4-3 and TRBJ2-3; 9 positions match TRBD2. There are 18 residues in the CDR3. The germline V gene has CDR1 LGHNA and CDR2 YSLEER. The trim removed 0 bases at V and 6 bases at J, leaving 13 bases unmatched. DNA of the CDR3: TGCGCCAGCAGCCAAGATTTTTTAACTAGCGGGCGGGGGGATACGCAGTATTTT. Protein product: CASSQDFLTSGRGDTQYF.

This clone was recorded only once. This chain joins TRBV28 and TRBJ2-1; 8 bases fit TRBD2. The V and J ends lost 3 bases and 8 bases, in that order; junction bases with no gene match: 12. This CDR3 is 16 amino acids long. CDR1 MDHEN and CDR2 SYDVKM come from the germline V gene. CDR3 DNA: TGTGCCAGCAGTTTTAGGGCGGGACTAGGTGGTGATGAGCAGTTCTTC. This translates into CASSFRAGLGGDEQFF.

This clone is a singleton in its sample. This rearrangement joins TRBV27 to TRBJ2-3; 12 bases align to TRBD2. There are 16 residues in the CDR3. V lost 2 bases to trimming and J lost 4 bases; unmatched junction nucleotides: 4. Germline V gene lookup returns CDR1 MNHEY and CDR2 SMNVEV (reference sequence). The CDR3 nucleotides read TGTGCCAGCAGTTTAGGTGGACTAGCGGGATCAGATACGCAGTATTTT. This encodes CASSLGGLAGSDTQYF.

The chain employs TRBV2 and TRBJ2-1; 14 bases line up with TRBD2. The CDR3 covers 15 residues. Germline-derived CDR1 and CDR2 are SNHLY and FYNNEI. V shed 8 bases and J 6 bases; nucleotides not matched to a gene: 6. Here the CDR3 DNA reads TGTGCCAGCGACCGGACTAGCGGGAGGACCAATGAGCAGTTCTTC. Protein sequence: CASDRTSGRTNEQFF.

The gene calls are TRBV3-1 (or the pseudogene TRBV3-2) and TRBJ2-3; TRBD2 matches 7 bases. The CDR3 contains 17 residues. Germline V lookup: CDR1 LGHDT, CDR2 YNNKEL (reference sequence). The J segment lost 3 bases and the V segment lost 3 bases, leaving 12 bases of the junction unmatched. CDR3 bases: TGTGCCAGCAGCCAGGCAGGCGGGGGAAAGGGGACAGATACGCAGTATTTT. Amino acids: CASSQAGGGKGTDTQYF.

The genes are TRBV3-1 (or the pseudogene TRBV3-2) and TRBJ2-6; D is undetermined. Looked up from germline, CDR1 is LGHDT and CDR2 is YNNKEL (reference sequence). Trimming took 0 bases from V and 3 from J, leaving 9 bases between them. This CDR3 spans 16 amino acids. CDR3 coding DNA: TGTGCCAGCAGCCAAGAGTTGGTGCGTGGGGCCAACGTCCTGACTTTC. Its translation: CASSQELVRGANVLTF.

This clone was found once. V usage is TRBV15 and J usage is TRBJ2-7, with TRBD2 matching over 10 bases. The CDR3 loop spans 15 amino acids. With 2 bases clipped from V and 4 bases from J, the junction kept 5 bases outside the gene matches. The germline V gene encodes CDR1 LNHNV and CDR2 YYDKDF (reference sequence). The chain's CDR3 is CATSRRTSGLYEQYF. For the CDR3, the DNA is TGTGCCACCAGCAGACGGACTAGCGGACTATACGAGCAGTACTTC.

This chain uses TRBV11-3 with TRBJ2-3; 7 positions match TRBD1. Germline CDR1 and CDR2: SGHNT and YENEEA. This CDR3 has 15 amino acids. The trim removed 1 base at V and 2 bases at J, leaving 3 bases unmatched. CDR3 region: CASSLGQGFTDTQYF. Here the CDR3 DNA reads TGTGCCAGCAGCTTAGGACAGGGCTTCACAGATACGCAGTATTTT.

The chain joins TRBV29-1 to TRBJ1-1; 11 bases match TRBD1. The CDR3 spans 13 residues. The V and J ends lost 5 bases and 6 bases, in that order; junction bases with no gene match: 5. CDR1 is SQVTM and CDR2 is ANQGSEA in the germline V gene. The DNA of the CDR3 is TGCAGCGTTACCGGACAGGGGGCTGCTGAAGCTTTCTTT. Protein sequence: CSVTGQGAAEAFF.

The chain recombines TRBV2 with TRBJ1-4; 11 bases fit TRBD1. V shed 5 bases and J 5 bases; nucleotides not matched to a gene: 1. There are 14 residues in the CDR3. Germline assignment: CDR1 SNHLY and CDR2 FYNNEI. The CDR3 loop is CASSWDRGNEKLFF. CDR3 nucleotide sequence: TGTGCCAGCAGTTGGGACAGGGGGAATGAAAAACTGTTTTTT.

The chain joins TRBV15 to TRBJ2-7; no clear D gene. The CDR3 length is 13 residues. The V end lost 0 bases, the J end lost 3 bases, and 6 bases lay between the germline ends. In germline, CDR1 is LNHNV, CDR2 YYDKDF (reference sequence). As DNA, the CDR3 is TGTGCCACCAGCAGAGATGTCGGCTACGAGCAGTACTTC. Encoded protein: CATSRDVGYEQYF.

This chain joins TRBV6-1 and TRBJ2-5; perhaps TRBD2 as D (7 bases). Germline V gene data show CDR1 as MNHNS and CDR2 as SASEGT. The CDR3 spans 14 residues. The V end lost 3 bases, the J end lost 3 bases, and 11 bases lay between the germline ends. The CDR3 reads CASSDWGGEETQYF. For the CDR3, the DNA is TGTGCCAGCAGTGATTGGGGGGGCGAAGAGACCCAGTACTTC.

The chain carries TRBV11-2 and TRBJ2-7; 8 nucleotides align to TRBD2. Trimming at V came to 2 bases and at J to 1 base, leaving 4 bases not matched to a gene. The CDR3 spans 15 residues. Germline CDR1 and CDR2: SGHAT and FQNNGV. The CDR3 DNA is TGTGCCAGCAGCTTAACTAGCGGCCTATCCTACGAGCAGTACTTC. Protein product: CASSLTSGLSYEQYF.

J is TRBJ2-1 and V is TRBV7-9, with TRBD1 matching over 9 bases. The trim removed 5 bases at V and 2 bases at J, leaving 7 bases unmatched. The CDR3 consists of 16 residues. Germline CDR1 is SEHNR and CDR2 is FQNEAQ (reference sequence). CDR3 in amino acids: CASSPRQGEPYNEQFF. CDR3 in DNA: TGTGCCAGCAGCCCACGACAGGGGGAACCCTACAATGAGCAGTTCTTC.

The chain couples TRBV7-3 to TRBJ2-3; D may be TRBD1 (6 bases). The germline V gene has CDR1 SGHTA and CDR2 FQGTGA. The ends were cut back, 1 base at V and 1 base at J, with 15 bases in the middle. The CDR3 is 17 amino acids. The CDR3 bases are TGTGCCAGCAGCTTAAGGGCCGGACAGCCCGGCACAGATACGCAGTATTTT. Encoded protein: CASSLRAGQPGTDTQYF.

V usage is TRBV5-1 and J usage is TRBJ2-7; a weak D match, TRBD2 (6 bases). The CDR3 runs 14 residues. The germline CDR1 and CDR2 sequences are SGHRS and YFSETQ. V was shortened by 2 bases and J by 2 bases, with 11 bases between the two germline ends. The CDR3 region is CASSFGGGPYEQYF. The DNA for the CDR3 is TGCGCCAGCAGCTTCGGGGGAGGACCCTACGAGCAGTACTTC. The full variable domain, in which reference TRBV5-1 and TRBJ2-7 provide the parts outside the CDR3, is KAGVTQTPRYLIKTRGQQVTLSCSPISGHRSVSWYQQTPGQGLQFLFEYFSETQRNKGNFPGRFSGRQFSNSRSEMNVSTLELGDSALYLCASSFGGGPYEQYFGPGTRLTVT.

The V call is TRBV5-4, the J call TRBJ2-1; D unresolved. The CDR3 has 14 residues. Germline lookup yields CDR1 SGHNT and CDR2 YYREEE (reference sequence). Trimming cost V 4 bases and J 0 bases, with 8 bases left between them. Here the CDR3 reads CASSGGSSYNEQFF. CDR3 bases: TGTGCCAGCAGCGGCGGTAGCTCCTACAATGAGCAGTTCTTC.

V is TRBV13 and J is TRBJ2-3, with 7 bases identical to TRBD2. The CDR3 has 19 residues. Trimming removed 5 bases from V and 0 bases from J; junction bases left unmatched: 17. Per germline, CDR1 PRHDT and CDR2 FYEKMQ (reference sequence). The CDR3 nucleotides are TGTGCCAGCAGCACCTTCGGCGCGGGAGTTGAGTTCAGCACAGATACGCAGTATTTT. Amino acid sequence: CASSTFGAGVEFSTDTQYF.

This chain connects TRBV4-1 to TRBJ2-1, with D tentatively TRBD1 (7 bases). Per the germline V gene, CDR1 is MGHRA and CDR2 is YSYEKL. This CDR3 contains 19 residues. Trimming left V 0 bases short and J 4 bases short, with 22 bases between. CDR3 residues: CASSQDRGEWGSIYNEQFF. The CDR3 bases are TGCGCCAGCAGCCAAGACAGGGGGGAATGGGGGAGTATTTACAATGAGCAGTTCTTC.

The chain carries TRBV2 and TRBJ2-1; 10 bases are shared with TRBD2. CDR1 and CDR2 (germline): SNHLY, FYNNEI. The trim removed 6 bases at V and 4 bases at J, leaving 6 bases unmatched. The CDR3 loop spans 15 amino acids. The CDR3 protein is CASRLGTSEYNEQFF. In nucleotides, the CDR3 is TGTGCCAGCAGGCTCGGGACTAGCGAGTACAATGAGCAGTTCTTC.

This chain joins TRBV15 and TRBJ1-5; 8 bases match TRBD1. Germline CDR1 and CDR2: LNHNV and YYDKDF (reference sequence). J lost 3 bases, V lost 4 bases, and 11 bases had no gene match. The CDR3 consists of 17 residues. CDR3 sequence: CATSNSQGARINQPQHF. The CDR3, as DNA: TGTGCCACCAGCAACTCTCAGGGGGCCAGAATCAATCAGCCCCAGCATTTT.